Given below is one TCR beta chain in context. The antigen is not known. Anyone with autoimmune disease history or systemic immunosuppression was excluded. This sample is part of a study of OX40 agonist ivuxolimab in advanced cancers. The wider study: Head and neck, renal cell, melanoma or hepatocellular carcinoma were the cancers that dose-escalation patients had.

General study points: The 0.1-3.0 mg/kg partial responders had among the lowest clonal expansion.

This table comes from immunoSEQ multiplex PCR, and its TCRdb copy is limited to in-frame clones, with some not included. The sample lists about 64,000 clones; about four fifths were seen once. The sequence came from an adult with an advanced solid tumor such as melanoma, head and neck, liver or kidney cancer. The material sequenced was CD4+ or CD8+ T cells sorted from blood, taken in a trial of the OX40 agonist ivuxolimab.

The CDR3: CASGSGLGEKLFF. The CDR3 DNA is TGTGCTAGTGGTTCGGGGCTTGGGGAAAAACTGTTTTTT. This rearrangement joins TRBV12-5 to TRBJ1-4; D might be TRBD1 (5 bases). The CDR3 runs to 13 residues. Trimming cost V 4 bases and J 8 bases, with 11 bases left between them. The germline V gene encodes CDR1 LGHNT and CDR2 FRNRAP.